This TCR beta chain was observed in a study of PD-L1 blockade in urothelial cancer. Turning to the study itself: Counts from blood samples showed a median of roughly 140,000 T cells.

Using immunoSEQ multiplex PCR, the repertoire was profiled, and TCRdb retains in-frame clones only, with some absent. The profile shows approximately 50,000 clones, 75% to 90% of them singletons. V was clipped by 6 bases and J by 2 bases, with 10 bases between them. The CDR3 is 13 residues long. In germline, CDR1 is MNHNY, CDR2 SVGAGI (reference sequence). Time point denoted: pretreatment peripheral blood. This specimen consisted of PBMCs, obtained around atezolizumab (anti-PD-L1) treatment. This chain uses TRBV6-6 with TRBJ1-2, with D tentatively TRBD1 (6 bases). The receptor comes from a man in his forties or fifties with urothelial cancer. CDR3 loop: CASRADSNYGYTF. The CDR3 coding sequence is TGTGCCAGCAGAGCGGACAGCAACTATGGCTACACCTTC.